This is a list of T cell receptor beta chains from one sample in a study of shared clonotypes between healthy human individuals. TCRdb's copy holds only in-frame clones and misses some; the assay was immunoSEQ multiplex PCR. The sample holds some 2,100,000 clones, 85% to 95% seen once. Specimen: naive CD8+ T cells from PBMCs. These receptors were obtained from a man younger than 35 in good health. Some clones in this sample may be carry-over from other donors' samples. Both conserved end residues are part of each CDR3. Each record gives: D gene, J gene, V gene, clone size, CDR3 DNA, CDR3 protein. The D gene is left open where the match is weak. Only part of the rows carry a size: once, few, many, or a class if the clone is expanded.

- | TRBJ2-7 | TRBV29-1 | - | TGCAGCGTTGGTGTGGGACAAGGGTACGAGCAGTACTTC | CSVGVGQGYEQYF
TRBD2 | TRBJ2-1 | TRBV27 | - | TGTGCCAGCAGTTTCTTAGCGGGAGGCCCGAATGAGCAGTTCTTC | CASSFLAGGPNEQFF
- | TRBJ2-3 | TRBV28 | - | TGTGCCAGCAGTTTAACCGGGGCCTCCACAGATACGCAGTATTTT | CASSLTGASTDTQYF
- | TRBJ2-2 | TRBV11-3 | - | TGTGCCAGCAGCTTCTCCGCAGGAGGGCGCACCGGGGAGCTGTTTTTT | CASSFSAGGRTGELFF
- | TRBJ2-7 | TRBV12-1 | - | TGTGCCAGCGGTCCCGGGACTCTCGCCTACGAGCAGTACTTC | CASGPGTLAYEQYF
- | TRBJ1-4 | TRBV30 | - | TGTGCCTGGTTCGCCGCCGGGGAAAAACTGTTTTTT | CAWFAAGEKLFF
- | TRBJ2-5 | TRBV15 | - | TGTGCCACCAGCCGATACAGGGATAGGGAGACCCAGTACTTC | CATSRYRDRETQYF
TRBD2 | TRBJ2-1 | TRBV4-1 | - | TGCGCCAGCAGCCAAGATCCCTCTGGACTAGTTCACAATGAGCAGTTCTTC | CASSQDPSGLVHNEQFF
- | TRBJ2-1 | TRBV2 | - | TGTGCCAGCAGTATTGCAGGGGTGAAAGAGCAGTTCTTC | CASSIAGVKEQFF
TRBD1 | TRBJ2-7 | TRBV5-1 | - | TGCGCCAGCAGCTTGGGTCCGGGACAGGGGAACTCCTACGAGCAGTACTTC | CASSLGPGQGNSYEQYF
TRBD1 | TRBJ1-4 | TRBV7-9 | - | TGTGCCAGCAGCACGCGGACAGGGTATGCAACTAATGAAAAACTGTTTTTT | CASSTRTGYATNEKLFF
- | TRBJ2-7 | TRBV27 | - | TGTGCCAGCAGTCCTAGGGACCGATCCTACGAGCAGTACTTC | CASSPRDRSYEQYF
TRBD1 | TRBJ2-7 | TRBV9 | - | TGTGCCAGCAGTGCTTGGGACAGGGATGGCGAGCAGTACTTC | CASSAWDRDGEQYF
TRBD2 | TRBJ2-1 | TRBV18 | - | TGTGCCAGCCACAAACAAGCGGGAGACTCGTTCTACGGTGAGCAGTTCTTC | CASHKQAGDSFYGEQFF
- | TRBJ1-2 | TRBV29-1 | - | TGCAGCGCTAGTGCGGGAAAAGCTAACTATGGCTACACCTTC | CSASAGKANYGYTF
- | TRBJ2-1 | TRBV7-8 | once | TGTGCCAGCAGAGACGGGACTCCAATACAGTTCTTC | CASRDGTPIQFF
TRBD1 | TRBJ2-2 | TRBV27 | few | TGTGCCAGCAGACAGGGGGCAAACACCGGGGAGCTGTTTTTT | CASRQGANTGELFF
TRBD1 | TRBJ1-1 | TRBV27 | - | TGTGCCAGCAGTTTATACAGGGGGCTAACTGAAGCTTTCTTT | CASSLYRGLTEAFF
TRBD2 | TRBJ2-1 | TRBV29-1 | - | TGCAGCGTTGAAGGGATACTAGCGGGAGGGCCTTACAATGAGCAGTTCTTC | CSVEGILAGGPYNEQFF
TRBD1 | TRBJ1-1 | TRBV5-4 | few | TGTGCCAGCAGCTTGGGGACAGGACTGAACACTGAAGCTTTCTTT | CASSLGTGLNTEAFF
TRBD1 | TRBJ2-7 | TRBV7-9 | - | TGTGCCAGCAGCCCAATACAGGGGGACTACGAGCAGTACTTC | CASSPIQGDYEQYF
TRBD1 | TRBJ2-1 | TRBV5-3 | - | TGTGCCAGCAGCTCGGGACAGGGTCACAATGAGCAGTTCTTC | CASSSGQGHNEQFF
- | TRBJ2-7 | TRBV11-1 | - | TGTGCCAGCAGCTGGAGCGGCCCGGTCTACGAGCAGTACTTC | CASSWSGPVYEQYF
- | TRBJ1-1 | TRBV13 | - | TGTGCCAGCAGCCCCTACGGGCGGGGTTCGAACACTGAAGCTTTCTTT | CASSPYGRGSNTEAFF
- | TRBJ1-5 | TRBV2 | - | TGTGCCAGCAGTGAGTATCCGGGAGGGCGCAATCAGCCCCAGCATTTT | CASSEYPGGRNQPQHF
- | TRBJ2-1 | TRBV27 | - | TGTGCCAGCAGTTTGGGCGGAAATGAGCAGTTCTTC | CASSLGGNEQFF
- | TRBJ1-2 | TRBV19 | - | TGTGCCAGTAGACCCGACAGTCCGTATGGCTACACCTTC | CASRPDSPYGYTF
- | TRBJ1-1 | TRBV7-6 | - | TGTGCCAGCAGCTTAGCGGGGGGAGGAGTAACTGAAGCTTTCTTT | CASSLAGGGVTEAFF
- | TRBJ1-1 | TRBV13 | few | TGTGCCAGCAGCACCGGACTCAAGGAAGCTTTCTTT | CASSTGLKEAFF
- | TRBJ1-1 | TRBV9 | - | TGTGCCAGCAACGTTGGAGGGAACACTGAAGCTTTCTTT | CASNVGGNTEAFF
- | TRBJ2-1 | TRBV28 | - | TGTGCCAGCAGTCCAGAGCGGTACAATGAGCAGTTCTTC | CASSPERYNEQFF
- | TRBJ2-7 | TRBV29-1 | - | TGCAGCGCCCGGACTTCATACTACGAGCAGTACTTC | CSARTSYYEQYF
- | TRBJ1-5 | TRBV27 | - | TGTGCCAGCGGCCCGGGAGGTCAGCCCCAGCATTTT | CASGPGGQPQHF
TRBD1 | TRBJ2-1 | TRBV10-3 | - | TGTGCCGCCGGGACAGGGGTACTTGAGCAGTTCTTC | CAAGTGVLEQFF